The 12 T cell receptor beta chains below were found in one sample sequenced in a study of T cells in Graves' hyperthyroidism and ophthalmopathy. RNA transcripts served as the template for amplifying TCR beta CDR3 regions. HTBI primers were employed in a first-round RT-PCR of the TCR CDR3. TCRdb redid the calling of the multiplex PCR reads with MiXCR, one entry per CDR3 protein. The sample has approximately 330,000 distinct CDR3 sequences, about 13% seen once. Material for sequencing was blood. These receptors originate from a woman in her thirties or forties with Graves' ophthalmopathy.

Many counts were recorded for this clonotype. V and J are TRBV20-1 and TRBJ1-4; 10 positions agree with TRBD1. CDR1 is DFQATT, CDR2 SNEGSKA, per germline (reference sequence). V lost 1 base and J lost 8; bases outside the gene matches: 7. The CDR3 loop spans 15 amino acids. CDR3 coding DNA: TGCAGTGCTAGAGGCCCGGGACAGGGGAACGAAAAACTGTTTTTT. It specifies CSARGPGQGNEKLFF.

In its sample, this clonotype was seen many times. The CDR3 DNA is TGTGCCAGCAGCGCCGGGGGGGCAGGAGAGACCCAGTACTTC. Translating it yields CASSAGGAGETQYF. This chain uses TRBV7-2 with TRBJ2-5; TRBD2 agrees at 8 bases. Germline V gene sequence: CDR1 SGHTA, CDR2 FQGNSA. After removal of 5 bases from V and 4 bases from J, the junction contained 6 bases not matched to a gene. The CDR3 runs to 14 residues. The complete variable domain, with remaining parts taken from reference TRBV7-2 and TRBJ2-5, reads GAGVSQSPSNKVTEKGKDVELRCDPISGHTALYWYRQSLGQGLEFLIYFQGNSAPDKSGLPSDRFSAERTGGSVSTLTIQRTQQEDSAVYLCASSAGGAGETQYFGPGTRLLVL.

About this clonotype itself: This may arise from a read error, as a much more abundant clone is one base away. The CDR3 region is CASSPFGGSEAFF. The CDR3 region has the DNA TGTGCCAGCAGCCCGTTCGGGGGGTCTGAAGCTTTCTTT. This chain joins TRBV6-1 and TRBJ1-1; D is perhaps TRBD1 (5 bases). Germline V gene sequence: CDR1 MNHNS, CDR2 SASEGT. The length of the CDR3 is 13 residues. V shed 6 bases and J shed 6 bases, with 14 bases lying between them.

The genes are TRBV18 and TRBJ1-5; possibly TRBD1 for D (5 bases). The ends were cut back, 0 bases at V and 4 bases at J, with 10 bases in the middle. The CDR3 covers 15 residues. Germline V gene sequence: CDR1 KGHSH, CDR2 LQKENI. CDR3 residues: CASSPPGAANQPQHF. The CDR3 nucleotides read TGTGCCAGCTCACCACCTGGGGCAGCGAATCAGCCCCAGCATTTT.

The V gene is TRBV12-3 or TRBV12-4, the J gene TRBJ2-5; possibly TRBD2 for D (5 bases). CDR3 size: 13 residues. Trimming cost V 7 bases and J 3 bases, with 12 bases left between them. The CDR3 nucleotides read TGTGCCAGCACCTCGGACGGGAAAGAGACCCAGTACTTC. This encodes CASTSDGKETQYF.

This clonotype was seen only a few times. The chain recombines TRBV7-2 with TRBJ2-7; 15 nucleotides line up with TRBD2. The CDR3 length is 14 residues. CDR1 is SGHTA and CDR2 is FQGNSA in the germline V gene. V gave up 5 bases and J gave up 7 bases; unmatched junction bases: 3. The CDR3 loop reads CASSEGLAGGEQYF. In DNA form, the CDR3 reads TGTGCCAGCAGCGAAGGACTAGCGGGAGGGGAGCAGTACTTC.

This clonotype was detected many times. This chain joins TRBV12-3 or TRBV12-4 and TRBJ2-1; D unresolved. This CDR3 comprises 12 residues. Trimming pared 4 bases from V and 4 bases from J, leaving 5 bases between. The CDR3 nucleotides read TGTGCCAGCAGTTCCGGATACAATGAGCAGTTCTTC. This translates into CASSSGYNEQFF.

This clonotype was observed at least ten times. V and J are TRBV5-4 and TRBJ1-1; D not resolved. Trimming left V 3 bases short and J 2 bases short, with 11 bases between. The CDR3 extends over 14 amino acids. The germline CDR1 and CDR2 sequences are SGHNT and YYREEE (reference sequence). The CDR3 DNA sequence: TGTGCCAGCAGCTCACTACAGCTAAACACTGAAGCTTTCTTT. Translating gives CASSSLQLNTEAFF.

The chain uses TRBV10-3 and TRBJ2-3; D gene ambiguous. V lost 0 bases, J lost 2 bases, and 12 bases lay in between. CDR3 size: 16 residues. CDR1 is ENHRY and CDR2 is SYGVKD in the germline V gene. CDR3 sequence: CAISESPGGYTDTQYF. In DNA, the CDR3 is TGTGCCATCAGTGAGTCGCCAGGCGGCTACACAGATACGCAGTATTTT.

There are many counts of this clonotype. This chain links TRBV5-8 with TRBJ2-7; D may be TRBD1 or TRBD2 (5 bases each). Germline CDR1 and CDR2: SGHTS and YDEGEE. The V end lost 7 bases, the J end lost 8 bases, and 13 bases lay between the germline ends. The CDR3 is 11 amino acids. The CDR3 region has the DNA TGTGCCAGCTCGAGGGGCTTGCAGCAGTACTTC. It encodes CASSRGLQQYF.

This clonotype was seen a handful of times. The chain employs TRBV4-1 and TRBJ2-7; perhaps TRBD1 as D (7 bases). CDR1 and CDR2 (germline): MGHRA, YSYEKL. This CDR3 is built from 16 residues. V dropped 4 bases and J dropped 8 bases, with 24 bases sitting between them. The CDR3 loop reads CASSRGPETGTYKQYF. DNA for the CDR3: TGCGCCAGCAGCCGAGGACCGGAGACAGGGACTTACAAGCAGTACTTC.

The chain is built from TRBV6-5 and TRBJ2-7, with 9 bases fitting TRBD2. V dropped 0 bases and J dropped 5; count of bases not matched to a gene: 8. The V gene's germline CDR1 is MNHEY and CDR2 SVGAGI. There are 16 residues in the CDR3. The chain's CDR3 is CASSYSAGGRRNEQYF. The CDR3 bases are TGTGCCAGCAGTTACTCTGCGGGGGGGCGAAGGAACGAGCAGTACTTC.